Only one count was recorded for the clone carrying this TCR beta chain. This record belongs to a study of blood T cell repertoires in COVID-19. Overall study: Sites in the United States, Italy and Spain provided acute and convalescent COVID-19 samples. PBMCs, B-cell-depleted T cells, or T cells provided the cDNA or gDNA that made up the material.

The trim removed 0 bases at V and 4 bases at J, leaving 4 bases unmatched. CDR3 length equals 15 residues. Germline CDR1 reads GTSNPN; CDR2 reads SVGIG (reference sequence). Cohorts were determined from participant-reported clinical history. The recovered donors of Cohort 3 showed two negative PCRs, clearance, or symptom resolution. Only in-frame clones appear in the TCRdb table, and some are missing; sequencing was by immunoSEQ multiplex PCR. The sample yields 350,000 to 400,000 clones, roughly 89% seen once. The J gene is TRBJ1-5, the V gene TRBV30; 9 nucleotides match TRBD1. Input material: PBMCs or T cells enriched from blood (not recorded which). This receptor was taken from a woman under 40 who had recovered from COVID-19. The CDR3 here is CAWSVWTGENQPQHF. The CDR3 region has the DNA TGTGCCTGGAGTGTATGGACAGGGGAGAATCAGCCCCAGCATTTT.